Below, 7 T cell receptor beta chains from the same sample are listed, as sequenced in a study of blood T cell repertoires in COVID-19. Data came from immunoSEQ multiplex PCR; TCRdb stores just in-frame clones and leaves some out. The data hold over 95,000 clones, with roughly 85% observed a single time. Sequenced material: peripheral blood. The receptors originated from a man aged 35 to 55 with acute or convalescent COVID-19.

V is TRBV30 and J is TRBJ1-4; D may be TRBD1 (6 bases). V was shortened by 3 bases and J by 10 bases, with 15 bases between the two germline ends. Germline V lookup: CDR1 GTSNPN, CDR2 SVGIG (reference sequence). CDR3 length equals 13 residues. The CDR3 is CAWSQGNRGKLFF. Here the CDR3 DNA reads TGTGCCTGGAGCCAGGGGAATCGTGGAAAACTGTTTTTT.

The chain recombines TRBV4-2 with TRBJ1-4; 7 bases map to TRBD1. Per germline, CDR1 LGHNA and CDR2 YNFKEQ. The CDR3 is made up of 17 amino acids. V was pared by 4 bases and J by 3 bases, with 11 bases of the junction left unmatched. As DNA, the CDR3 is TGTGCCAGCAGCCGAGCCGATAGACAGGGCCCTAATGAAAAACTGTTTTTT. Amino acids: CASSRADRQGPNEKLFF.

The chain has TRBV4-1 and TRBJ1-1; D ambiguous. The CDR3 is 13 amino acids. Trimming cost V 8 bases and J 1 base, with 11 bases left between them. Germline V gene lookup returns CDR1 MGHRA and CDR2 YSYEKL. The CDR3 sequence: CASAKDWNTEAFF. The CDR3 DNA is TGCGCCAGCGCGAAAGACTGGAACACTGAAGCTTTCTTT.

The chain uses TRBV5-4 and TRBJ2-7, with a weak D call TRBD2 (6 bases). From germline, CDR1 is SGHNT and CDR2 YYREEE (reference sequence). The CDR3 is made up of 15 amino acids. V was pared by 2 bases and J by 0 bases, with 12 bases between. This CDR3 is CASSLSSGSSYEQYF. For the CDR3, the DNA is TGTGCCAGCAGCTTAAGTAGCGGAAGCTCCTACGAGCAGTACTTC.

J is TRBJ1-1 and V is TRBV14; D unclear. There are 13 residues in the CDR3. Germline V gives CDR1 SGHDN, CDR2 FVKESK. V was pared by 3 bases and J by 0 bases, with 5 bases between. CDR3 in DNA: TGTGCCAGCAGCCACGGTATGAACACTGAAGCTTTCTTT. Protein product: CASSHGMNTEAFF.

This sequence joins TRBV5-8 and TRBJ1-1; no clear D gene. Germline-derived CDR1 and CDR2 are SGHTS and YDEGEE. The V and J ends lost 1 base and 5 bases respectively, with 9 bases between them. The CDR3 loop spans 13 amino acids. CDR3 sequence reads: CASSLSLRTEAFF. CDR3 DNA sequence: TGTGCCAGCAGCTTGAGCCTCCGGACTGAAGCTTTCTTT.

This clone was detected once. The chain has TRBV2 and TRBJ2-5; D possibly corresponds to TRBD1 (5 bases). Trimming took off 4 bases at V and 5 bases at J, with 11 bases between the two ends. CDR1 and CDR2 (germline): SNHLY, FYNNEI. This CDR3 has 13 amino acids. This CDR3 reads CASSGVGLETQYF. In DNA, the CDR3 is TGTGCCAGCAGTGGCGTGGGGCTGGAGACCCAGTACTTC.